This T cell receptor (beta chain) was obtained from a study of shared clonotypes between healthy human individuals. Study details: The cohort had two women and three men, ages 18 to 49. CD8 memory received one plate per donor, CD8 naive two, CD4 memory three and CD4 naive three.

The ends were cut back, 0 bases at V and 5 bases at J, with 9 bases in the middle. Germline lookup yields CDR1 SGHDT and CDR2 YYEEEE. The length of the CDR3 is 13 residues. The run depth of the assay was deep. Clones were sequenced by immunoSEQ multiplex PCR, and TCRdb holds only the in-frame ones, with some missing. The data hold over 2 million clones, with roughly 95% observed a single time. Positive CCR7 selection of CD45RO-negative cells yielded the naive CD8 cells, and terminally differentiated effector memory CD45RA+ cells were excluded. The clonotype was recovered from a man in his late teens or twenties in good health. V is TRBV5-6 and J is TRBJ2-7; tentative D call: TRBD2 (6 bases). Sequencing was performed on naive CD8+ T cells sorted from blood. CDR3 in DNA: TGTGCCAGCAGCTTGGGACTAGGCGACGAGCAGTACTTC. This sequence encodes CASSLGLGDEQYF. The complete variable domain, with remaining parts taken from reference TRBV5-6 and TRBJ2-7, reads DAGVTQSPTHLIKTRGQQVTLRCSPKSGHDTVSWYQQALGQGPQFIFQYYEEEERQRGNFPDRFSGHQFPNYSSELNVNALLLGDSALYLCASSLGLGDEQYFGPGTRLTVT.